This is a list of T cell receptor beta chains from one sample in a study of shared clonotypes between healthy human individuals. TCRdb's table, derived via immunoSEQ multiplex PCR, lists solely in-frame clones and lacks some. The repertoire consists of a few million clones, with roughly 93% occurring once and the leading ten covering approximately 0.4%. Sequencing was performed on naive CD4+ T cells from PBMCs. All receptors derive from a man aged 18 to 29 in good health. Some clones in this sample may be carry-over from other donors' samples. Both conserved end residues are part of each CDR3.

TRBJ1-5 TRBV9 CASSVGQARQPQHF
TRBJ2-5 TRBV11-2 CASSFGGVGETQYF
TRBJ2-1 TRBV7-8 CASSIPSGSGNEQFF
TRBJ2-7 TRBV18 CASSPAGFTYEQYF
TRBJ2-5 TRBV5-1 CASSWGTGVGETQYF
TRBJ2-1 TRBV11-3 CASSLGGSGNEQFF
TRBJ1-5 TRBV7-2 CASSLNPPNQPQHF
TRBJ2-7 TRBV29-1 CSVSTSGTYEQYF
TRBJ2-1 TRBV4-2 CASSQDLRDSYNEQFF
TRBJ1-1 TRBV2 CASSLMLGTEAFF
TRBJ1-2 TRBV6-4 CASSVGQGYGYTF
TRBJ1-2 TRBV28 CARVTGNYGYTF
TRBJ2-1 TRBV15 CATSSAPGLAGDNEQFF
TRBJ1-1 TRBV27 CASSLGDTVGSNTEAFF
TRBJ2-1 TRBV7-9 CASSLGRTSGTSSYNEQFF
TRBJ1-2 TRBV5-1 CASSFGREGARGYTF
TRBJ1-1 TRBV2 CASARQGWNTEAFF
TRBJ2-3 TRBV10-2 CASSEGQVGADTQYF
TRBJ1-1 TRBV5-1 CASRGTGLLGTEAFF
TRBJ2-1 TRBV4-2 CASTITSDSSYNEQFF
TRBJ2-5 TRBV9 CASSGASGGVETQYF
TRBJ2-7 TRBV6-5 CASSYSGQGTYEQYF
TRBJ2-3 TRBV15 CATSRWAQITDTQYF
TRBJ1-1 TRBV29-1 CSVEEGRNTEAFF
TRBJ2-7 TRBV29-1 CSVVRTSGTYEQYF
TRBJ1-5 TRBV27 CASSLFSGSSNQPQHF
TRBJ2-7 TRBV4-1 CASSQDRGKRATSYEQYF
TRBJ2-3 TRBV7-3 CASSPTPSVPSTDTQYF
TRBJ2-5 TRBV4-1 CASSQGIETQYF
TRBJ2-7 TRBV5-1 CASRDVKGNYEQYF
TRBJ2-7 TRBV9 CASSVAKGPYEQYF
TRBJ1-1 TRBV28 CASSLESVLNTEAFF
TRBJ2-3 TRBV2 CASSERLVTDTQYF
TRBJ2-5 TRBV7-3 CASSRTSGGFETQYF
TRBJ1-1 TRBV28 CASSLGQGAGAFF
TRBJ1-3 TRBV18 CASSPPSTGNTIYF
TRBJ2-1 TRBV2 CASRQLADEQFF
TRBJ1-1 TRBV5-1 CASSLSGPMNTEAFF
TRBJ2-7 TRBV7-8 CASSFASITFEQYF
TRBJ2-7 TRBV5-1 CASSPRTSSYEQYF
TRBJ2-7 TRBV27 CASCGGGEQYF
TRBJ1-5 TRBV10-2 CASSERLRGNQPQHF
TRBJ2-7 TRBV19 CASSEVAGVAPYEQYF
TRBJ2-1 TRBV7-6 CASRLTYRESGNEQFF
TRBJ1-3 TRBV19 CASSKKHKSSGNTIYF
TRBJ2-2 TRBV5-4 CASSLARAGTGELFF
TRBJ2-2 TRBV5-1 CASSLTGTGAGELFF
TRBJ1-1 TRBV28 CASSKWGRRSGQDTEAFF
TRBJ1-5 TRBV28 CASSVLLQPQHF
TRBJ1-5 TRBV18 CASSPAGQGAGGAQHF
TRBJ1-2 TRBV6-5 CASSYSGQGGYTF
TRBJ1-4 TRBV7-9 CASSFGNEKLFF
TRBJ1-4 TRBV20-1 CSVILGPKQGF
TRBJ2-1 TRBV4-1 CASSRTFPDEQFF
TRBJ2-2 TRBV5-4 CASSGLASTGELFF